This T cell receptor beta chain was captured in a study of T-cell memory formation after mild COVID-19. TCRdb called the 5' RACE reads again in MiXCR, with one record for every CDR3 protein. The sample carries about 200,000 distinct CDR3 sequences, around 9.5% recorded once. The CDR3 extends over 17 amino acids. Germline CDR1 reads LGHNA; CDR2 reads YSLEER. Trimming took 3 bases from V and 7 from J; bases not matched to a gene: 14. Sequencing used PBMCs or a T cell subset sorted from them (not recorded which). This rearrangement joins TRBV4-3 to TRBJ1-2; 10 positions agree with TRBD1. This clonotype was sampled from a man aged 18-30 years who had mild COVID-19 (a few samples of this study predate the infection). Cell type and time point are not known. The CDR3 here is CASSQGGQGLFTSGYTF. The CDR3 DNA is TGCGCCAGCAGCCAGGGGGGACAGGGGCTCTTTACGAGTGGCTACACCTTC.